The 18 T cell receptor beta chains below all came from one sample that was sequenced in a study of Ad26.COV2.S vaccination and SARS-CoV-2 variants. Treatment described: around 19 received Ad26.COV2.S at low or high dose, single or two shots; five or six received placebo; per-sample allocation not given. Sampling was performed 63 days after the first vaccine or placebo injection. TCRdb's table, derived via immunoSEQ multiplex PCR, lists solely in-frame clones and lacks some. The sample lists about 390,000 clones, roughly nine tenths occurring once. The material sequenced was peripheral blood, taken in a trial of Ad26.COV2.S vaccine versus placebo. Receptor source: a person between 18 and 65 years old who received the Ad26.COV2.S COVID-19 vaccine or a placebo.

The sample holds one count of this clone. This sequence joins TRBV14 and TRBJ1-1, with 11 positions matching TRBD1. The CDR3 sequence is 13 residues long. The germline gives CDR1 SGHDN, CDR2 FVKESK. With 4 bases clipped from V and 10 bases from J, the junction kept 5 bases outside the gene matches. The DNA for the CDR3 is TGTGCCAGCAGCCCGTGGACAGGGGGCAGAGCTTTCTTT. Its translation is CASSPWTGGRAFF.

This clone was seen more than once but under ten times. The chain combines TRBV2 with TRBJ1-2, with a possible D match to TRBD1 (5 bases). The V end was cut by 5 bases, the J end by 4 bases, with 14 bases between. CDR1 and CDR2 from the germline V gene are SNHLY and FYNNEI. This CDR3 spans 14 amino acids. The CDR3 coding sequence is TGTGCCAGCAGTTCGACGATCGACAGCTATGGCTACACCTTC. Translated: CASSSTIDSYGYTF.

The chain carries TRBV6-1 and TRBJ1-2; possibly TRBD1 for D (5 bases). The CDR3 loop spans 14 amino acids. The ends were cut back, 2 bases at V and 2 bases at J, with 9 bases in the middle. Germline lookup yields CDR1 MNHNS and CDR2 SASEGT. As DNA, the CDR3 is TGTGCCAGCAGTGAATCCCAGGGAAACTATGGCTACACCTTC. Its translation is CASSESQGNYGYTF.

V usage is TRBV9 and J usage is TRBJ1-6, with D uncertain. The CDR3 extends over 13 amino acids. Trimming left V 0 bases short and J 9 bases short, with 7 bases between. CDR1 SGDLS and CDR2 YYNGEE come from the germline V gene. CDR3 sequence: CASSVAAGSPLHF. Here the CDR3 DNA reads TGTGCCAGCAGCGTAGCGGCGGGTTCACCCCTCCACTTT.

The chain couples TRBV5-4 to TRBJ2-5; D unclear. Trimming removed 0 bases from V and 1 base from J, with 7 bases in between. The CDR3 loop spans 14 amino acids. Germline CDR1 and CDR2: SGHNT and YYREEE (reference sequence). CDR3 in amino acids: CASSLAGTQETQYF. CDR3 sequence (DNA): TGTGCCAGCAGCTTGGCCGGTACCCAAGAGACCCAGTACTTC.

The chain joins TRBV11-2 to TRBJ2-7, with D unclear. The CDR3 is made up of 13 amino acids. The ends were cut back, 5 bases at V and 3 bases at J, with 11 bases in the middle. Germline V gene lookup returns CDR1 SGHAT and CDR2 FQNNGV. CDR3 loop: CASSHTLDYEQYF. The CDR3, as DNA: TGTGCCAGCAGCCACACCCTAGACTACGAGCAGTACTTC.

This clone was counted once. The chain recombines TRBV5-6 with TRBJ1-2, with D maybe TRBD1 (6 bases). V lost 9 bases and J 4 bases, leaving 16 bases between the germline ends. The CDR3 covers 13 residues. In germline, CDR1 is SGHDT, CDR2 YYEEEE. The DNA for the CDR3 is TGTGCCATTCCGACAGGTAAGGGCTATGGCTACACCTTC. It specifies CAIPTGKGYGYTF.

In its sample, this clone was seen a few times. The chain has TRBV5-1 and TRBJ2-1; D is unresolved. Germline loops: CDR1 SGHRS, CDR2 YFSETQ. The CDR3 runs to 13 residues. With 1 base removed from V and 8 bases from J, the gap between germline ends came to 10 bases. The CDR3 DNA reads TGCGCCAGCAGCTTGTCGTCCGTCGATGAGCAGTTCTTC. Translating it yields CASSLSSVDEQFF.

This sequence joins TRBV27 and TRBJ2-4, with D unresolved. Trimming removed 6 bases at V and 1 base at J, with 10 bases between. The CDR3 has 14 residues. Germline V CDR1 and CDR2: MNHEY, SMNVEV (reference sequence). This chain's CDR3 is CASSSMAAKNIQYF. For the CDR3, the DNA is TGTGCCAGCAGCTCGATGGCGGCCAAAAACATTCAGTACTTC.

This clone was detected a few times. The chain links TRBV27 to TRBJ1-6, with 11 bases fitting TRBD1. The germline V gene encodes CDR1 MNHEY and CDR2 SMNVEV (reference sequence). The V segment lost 0 bases and the J segment 10 bases; nucleotides outside the gene matches: 11. The CDR3 is 18 amino acids. CDR3 sequence (DNA): TGTGCCAGCAGTTTATCGGGACAGGGGGGATCCGATGGATCACCCCTCCACTTT. It encodes CASSLSGQGGSDGSPLHF.

Here the CDR3 reads CSGGTDTQYF. In DNA, the CDR3 is TGCAGTGGGGGCACAGATACGCAGTATTTT. This chain connects TRBV20-1 to TRBJ2-3; D remains unclear. The CDR3 covers 10 residues. Trimming took 7 bases from V and 1 from J, leaving 3 bases between them. Germline CDR1 DFQATT, CDR2 SNEGSKA (reference sequence).

The chain employs TRBV7-2 and TRBJ2-1; 7 positions agree with TRBD2. The CDR3 loop spans 16 amino acids. The junction had 11 bases not matched to a gene; V was cut back by 5 bases and J by 4 bases. CDR1 is SGHTA, CDR2 FQGNSA, per germline. CDR3 sequence reads: CASSPSGGGRYNEQFF. CDR3 DNA sequence: TGTGCCAGCAGCCCCTCGGGCGGGGGAAGGTACAATGAGCAGTTCTTC.

J is TRBJ2-7 and V is TRBV2, with a possible D match to TRBD1 (5 bases). The ends were cut back, 4 bases at V and 1 base at J, with 8 bases in the middle. This CDR3 is built from 13 residues. The germline V gene has CDR1 SNHLY and CDR2 FYNNEI. The CDR3 DNA is TGTGCCAGCAGTGGGGCAGGGTCCTACGAGCAGTACTTC. This translates into CASSGAGSYEQYF.

The chain is built from TRBV18 and TRBJ2-7; TRBD1 aligns across 9 bases. The trim removed 0 bases at V and 5 bases at J, leaving 11 bases unmatched. The CDR3 runs 17 residues. CDR1 KGHSH and CDR2 LQKENI come from the germline V gene. The CDR3 coding sequence is TGTGCCAGCTCACCACCGGGGACCGGGACAGGGTTCCACGAGCAGTACTTC. Its translation is CASSPPGTGTGFHEQYF.

The genes are TRBV7-6 and TRBJ1-4, with a weak D call TRBD1 (6 bases). Trimming removed 6 bases at V and 6 bases at J, with 17 bases between. The CDR3 runs to 15 residues. Germline loops: CDR1 SGHVS, CDR2 FNYEAQ. The CDR3 here is CASSQGSAGDEKLFF. The CDR3 coding sequence is TGTGCCAGCAGTCAGGGAAGCGCAGGGGATGAAAAACTGTTTTTT.

The chain links TRBV30 to TRBJ2-2, with a weak D call TRBD1 (5 bases). Germline V gene sequence: CDR1 GTSNPN, CDR2 SVGIG (reference sequence). V lost 0 bases to trimming and J lost 5 bases, with 13 bases between them. CDR3 length: 15 amino acids. This CDR3 reads CAWSVMTVGTGELFF. The CDR3 bases are TGTGCCTGGAGTGTTATGACAGTCGGGACCGGGGAGCTGTTTTTT.

This clone was counted ten times or more. Other DNA variants within this sample encode the same CDR3. The rearrangement uses TRBV7-9 and TRBJ1-5; no reliable D call. Germline V gene sequence: CDR1 SEHNR, CDR2 FQNEAQ (reference sequence). The CDR3 has 13 residues. V shed 1 base and J shed 1 base, with 2 bases lying between them. The CDR3 nucleotides are TGTGCCAGCAGCTTAGACAGCAATCAGCCCCAGCATTTT. It encodes CASSLDSNQPQHF.

The genes are TRBV2 and TRBJ2-1; 8 nucleotides match TRBD2. Germline CDR1 and CDR2: SNHLY and FYNNEI. This CDR3 region has 14 residues. V shed 7 bases and J 6 bases; nucleotides not matched to a gene: 8. The CDR3 sequence: CASTGTSRFNEQFF. CDR3 sequence (DNA): TGTGCCAGCACCGGGACTAGTCGGTTCAATGAGCAGTTCTTC.